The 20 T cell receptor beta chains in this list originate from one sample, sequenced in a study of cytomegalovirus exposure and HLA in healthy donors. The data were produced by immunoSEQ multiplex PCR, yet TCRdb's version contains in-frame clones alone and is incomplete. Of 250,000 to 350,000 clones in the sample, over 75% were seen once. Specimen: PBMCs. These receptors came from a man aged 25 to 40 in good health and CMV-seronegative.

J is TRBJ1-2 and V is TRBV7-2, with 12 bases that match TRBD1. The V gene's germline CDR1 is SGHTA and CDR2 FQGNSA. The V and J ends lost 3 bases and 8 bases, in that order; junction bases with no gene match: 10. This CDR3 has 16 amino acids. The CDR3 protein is CASSFGPFGTGGGYTF. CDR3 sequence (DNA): TGTGCCAGCAGCTTCGGCCCTTTTGGGACAGGGGGCGGCTACACCTTC.

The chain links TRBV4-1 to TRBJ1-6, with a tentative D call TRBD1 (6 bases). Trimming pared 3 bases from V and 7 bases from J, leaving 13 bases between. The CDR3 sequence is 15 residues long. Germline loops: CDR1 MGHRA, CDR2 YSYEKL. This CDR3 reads CASSHPGHTNSPLHF. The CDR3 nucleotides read TGCGCCAGCAGCCACCCGGGACATACGAATTCACCCCTCCACTTT.

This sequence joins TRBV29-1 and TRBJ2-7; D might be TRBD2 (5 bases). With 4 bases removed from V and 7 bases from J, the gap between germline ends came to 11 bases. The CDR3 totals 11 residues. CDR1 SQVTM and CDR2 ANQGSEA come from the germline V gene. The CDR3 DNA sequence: TGCAGCGTTGCTTTGTCGGGAGAGCAGTACTTC. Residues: CSVALSGEQYF.

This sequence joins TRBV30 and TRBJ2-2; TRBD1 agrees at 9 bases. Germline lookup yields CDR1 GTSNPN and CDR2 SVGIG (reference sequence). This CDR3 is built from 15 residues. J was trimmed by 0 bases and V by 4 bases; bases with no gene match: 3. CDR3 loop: CAWKGQGTNTGELFF. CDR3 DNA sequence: TGTGCCTGGAAAGGACAGGGGACGAACACCGGGGAGCTGTTTTTT.

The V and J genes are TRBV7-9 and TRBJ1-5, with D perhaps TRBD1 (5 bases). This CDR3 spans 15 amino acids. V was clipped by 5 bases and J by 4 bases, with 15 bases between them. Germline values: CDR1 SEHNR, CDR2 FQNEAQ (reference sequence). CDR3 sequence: CASSKSTEENQPQHF. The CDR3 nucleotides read TGTGCCAGCAGCAAATCGACAGAGGAGAATCAGCCCCAGCATTTT.

This chain's CDR3 is CASSSQGPETQYF. CDR3 nucleotide sequence: TGTGCCAGCAGCTCGCAGGGCCCAGAGACCCAGTACTTC. The V call is TRBV11-2, the J call TRBJ2-5; tentative D call: TRBD1 (5 bases). The V end was cut by 4 bases, the J end by 4 bases, with 10 bases between. CDR3 size: 13 residues. CDR1 is SGHAT and CDR2 is FQNNGV in the germline V gene.

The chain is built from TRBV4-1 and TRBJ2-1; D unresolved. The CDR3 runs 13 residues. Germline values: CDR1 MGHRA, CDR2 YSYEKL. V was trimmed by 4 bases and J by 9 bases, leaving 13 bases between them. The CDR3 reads CASSLPFSSEQFF. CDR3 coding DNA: TGCGCCAGCAGCCTTCCCTTTTCCTCTGAGCAGTTCTTC.

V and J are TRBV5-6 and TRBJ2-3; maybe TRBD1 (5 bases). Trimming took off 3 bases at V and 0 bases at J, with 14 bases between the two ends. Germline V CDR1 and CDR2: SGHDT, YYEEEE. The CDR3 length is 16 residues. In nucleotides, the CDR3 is TGTGCCAGCAGCTATCAGGGATTTATTAGCACAGATACGCAGTATTTT. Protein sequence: CASSYQGFISTDTQYF.

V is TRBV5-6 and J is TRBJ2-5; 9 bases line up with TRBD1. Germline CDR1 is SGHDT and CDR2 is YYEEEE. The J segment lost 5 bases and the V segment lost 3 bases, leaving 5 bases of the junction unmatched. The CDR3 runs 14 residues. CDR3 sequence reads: CASSSGTGRETQYF. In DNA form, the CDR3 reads TGTGCCAGCAGCTCCGGGACAGGGAGGGAGACCCAGTACTTC.

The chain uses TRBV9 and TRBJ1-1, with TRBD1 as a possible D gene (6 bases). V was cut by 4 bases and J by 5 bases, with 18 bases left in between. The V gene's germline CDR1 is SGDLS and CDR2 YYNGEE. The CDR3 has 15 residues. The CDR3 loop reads CASSPQGGFWTEAFF. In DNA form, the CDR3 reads TGTGCCAGCAGCCCACAGGGAGGGTTTTGGACTGAAGCTTTCTTT.

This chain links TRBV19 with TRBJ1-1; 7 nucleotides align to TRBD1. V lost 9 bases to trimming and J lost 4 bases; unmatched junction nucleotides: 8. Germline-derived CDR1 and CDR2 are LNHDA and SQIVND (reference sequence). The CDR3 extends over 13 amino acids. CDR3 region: CASTIQGTTEAFF. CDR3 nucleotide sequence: TGTGCCAGCACTATACAGGGGACCACTGAAGCTTTCTTT.

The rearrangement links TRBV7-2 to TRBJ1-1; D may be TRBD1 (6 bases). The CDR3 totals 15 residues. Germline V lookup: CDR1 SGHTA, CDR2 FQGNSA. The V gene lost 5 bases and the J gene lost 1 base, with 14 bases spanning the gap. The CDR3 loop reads CASSRAGGPNTEAFF. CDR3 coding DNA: TGTGCCAGCAGCCGGGCGGGGGGCCCGAACACTGAAGCTTTCTTT.

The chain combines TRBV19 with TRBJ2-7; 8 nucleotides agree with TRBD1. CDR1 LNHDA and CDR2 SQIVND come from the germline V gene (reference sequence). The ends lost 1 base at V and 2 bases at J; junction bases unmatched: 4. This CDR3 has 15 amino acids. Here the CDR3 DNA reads TGTGCCAGTAGTATAGCGACAGGGGAGACCTACGAGCAGTACTTC. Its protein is CASSIATGETYEQYF. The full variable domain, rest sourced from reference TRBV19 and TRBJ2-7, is DGGITQSPKYLFRKEGQNVTLSCEQNLNHDAMYWYRQDPGQGLRLIYYSQIVNDFQKGDIAEGYSVSREKKESFPLTVTSAQKNPTAFYLCASSIATGETYEQYFGPGTRLTVT.

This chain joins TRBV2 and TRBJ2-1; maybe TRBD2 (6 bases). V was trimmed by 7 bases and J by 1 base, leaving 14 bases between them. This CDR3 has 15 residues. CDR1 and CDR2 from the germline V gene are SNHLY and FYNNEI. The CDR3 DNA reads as TGTGCCAGCAAACTCCTTAGCGGTTCCTACAATGAGCAGTTCTTC. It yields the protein CASKLLSGSYNEQFF.

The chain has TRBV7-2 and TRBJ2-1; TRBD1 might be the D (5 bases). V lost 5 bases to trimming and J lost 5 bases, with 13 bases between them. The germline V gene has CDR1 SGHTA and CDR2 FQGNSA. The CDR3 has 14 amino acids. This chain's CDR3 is CASSRDSLNNEQFF. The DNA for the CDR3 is TGTGCCAGCAGCCGTGACAGTCTGAACAATGAGCAGTTCTTC.

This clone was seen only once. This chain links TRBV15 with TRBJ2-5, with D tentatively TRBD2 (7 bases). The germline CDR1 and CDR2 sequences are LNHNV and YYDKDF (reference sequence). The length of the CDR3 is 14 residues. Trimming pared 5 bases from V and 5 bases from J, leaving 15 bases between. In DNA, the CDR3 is TGTGCCACCAGCCGGGGGGCGGGGGTTGAGACCCAGTACTTC. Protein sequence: CATSRGAGVETQYF. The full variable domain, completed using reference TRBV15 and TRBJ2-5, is DAMVIQNPRYQVTQFGKPVTLSCSQTLNHNVMYWYQQKSSQAPKLLFHYYDKDFNNEADTPDNFQSRRPNTSFCFLDIRSPGLGDTAMYLCATSRGAGVETQYFGPGTRLLVL.

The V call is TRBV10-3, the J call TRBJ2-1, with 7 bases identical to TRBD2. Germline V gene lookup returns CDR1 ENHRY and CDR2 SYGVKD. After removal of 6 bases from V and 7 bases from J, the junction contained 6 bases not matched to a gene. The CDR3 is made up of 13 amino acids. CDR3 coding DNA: TGTGCCATCAGGGGGGGGGACCTTAATGAGCAGTTCTTC. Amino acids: CAIRGGDLNEQFF.

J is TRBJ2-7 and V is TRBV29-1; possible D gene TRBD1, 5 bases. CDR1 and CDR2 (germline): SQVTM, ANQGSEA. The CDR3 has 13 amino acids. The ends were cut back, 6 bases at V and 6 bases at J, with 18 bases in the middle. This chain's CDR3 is CSVGQGGRREQYF. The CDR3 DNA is TGCAGCGTGGGGCAGGGTGGGCGTCGCGAGCAGTACTTC.

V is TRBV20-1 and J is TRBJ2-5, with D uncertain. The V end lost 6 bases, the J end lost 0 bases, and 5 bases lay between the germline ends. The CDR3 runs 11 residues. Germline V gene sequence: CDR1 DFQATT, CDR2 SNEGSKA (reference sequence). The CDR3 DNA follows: TGCAGTGCCCAGGACCAAGAGACCCAGTACTTC. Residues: CSAQDQETQYF.

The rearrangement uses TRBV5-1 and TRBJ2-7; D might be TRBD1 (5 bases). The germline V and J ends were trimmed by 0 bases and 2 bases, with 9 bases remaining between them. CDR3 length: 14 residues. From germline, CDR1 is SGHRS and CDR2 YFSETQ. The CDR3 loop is CASSLVGETYEQYF. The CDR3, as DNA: TGCGCCAGCAGCTTGGTAGGGGAAACCTACGAGCAGTACTTC.